The 20 T cell receptor beta chains presented below share a single source sample, sequenced in a study of T cells in tuberculosis. The assay was immunoSEQ multiplex PCR, and TCRdb's table has in-frame clones only and misses some. This sample has tens of thousands of clones, with roughly nine tenths found just once. Sequenced sample: PBMCs. The receptors were sampled from a donor aged 10-29 years with latent tuberculosis or without tuberculosis infection.

The chain joins TRBV5-6 to TRBJ2-2; no reliable D call. The V end lost 1 base, the J end lost 1 base, and 17 bases lay between the germline ends. In germline, CDR1 is SGHDT, CDR2 YYEEEE. The CDR3 is 18 amino acids. The CDR3 loop reads CASSLWRKAPRNTGELFF. The DNA of the CDR3 is TGTGCCAGCAGCTTGTGGCGGAAGGCTCCCAGGAACACCGGGGAGCTGTTTTTT.

The chain links TRBV7-2 to TRBJ2-1, with 9 bases fitting TRBD2. The CDR3 totals 16 residues. Losses at the gene ends were 6 bases for V and 7 bases for J; bases not matched to a gene: 13. Germline CDR1 is SGHTA and CDR2 is FQGNSA. The CDR3 nucleotides are TGTGCCAGCAGATCGGGTCCTAGCGGGGTAGGGAATGAGCAGTTCTTC. The encoded protein is CASRSGPSGVGNEQFF.

The chain is built from TRBV5-4 and TRBJ2-7; 9 bases match TRBD1. Looked up from germline, CDR1 is SGHNT and CDR2 is YYREEE (reference sequence). This CDR3 contains 15 residues. Trimming at V came to 4 bases and at J to 1 base, leaving 6 bases not matched to a gene. Here the CDR3 DNA reads TGTGCCAGCAGCGCCGGGACAGGGAGGTCCTACGAGCAGTACTTC. It yields the protein CASSAGTGRSYEQYF.

This clone has only a few counts. The rearrangement links TRBV29-1 to TRBJ2-1, with D perhaps matching TRBD2 (6 bases). With 6 bases removed from V and 7 bases from J, the gap between germline ends came to 13 bases. Germline V gene sequence: CDR1 SQVTM, CDR2 ANQGSEA. The CDR3 runs to 12 residues. The CDR3 is CSVAAGRNEQFF. The CDR3 DNA sequence: TGCAGCGTAGCGGCTGGGAGGAATGAGCAGTTCTTC.

The rearrangement links TRBV19 to TRBJ1-2, with no clear D. The CDR3 consists of 15 residues. Per germline, CDR1 LNHDA and CDR2 SQIVND (reference sequence). Trimming removed 2 bases from V and 3 bases from J, with 13 bases in between. CDR3 sequence: CASSITASVDYGYTF. As DNA, the CDR3 is TGTGCCAGTAGTATAACCGCTTCGGTGGACTATGGCTACACCTTC.

V usage is TRBV4-3 and J usage is TRBJ2-1; D is possibly TRBD1 (6 bases). The CDR3 contains 19 residues. Deletions cut 3 bases from V and 4 bases from J, with 25 bases between. CDR1 and CDR2 (germline): LGHNA, YSLEER. The DNA for the CDR3 is TGCGCCAGCAGCCACCCCAAAGGTAGAAAACAGGGAACGTACAATGAGCAGTTCTTC. Protein product: CASSHPKGRKQGTYNEQFF.

The J gene is TRBJ2-5, the V gene TRBV4-1, with D tentatively TRBD1 (6 bases). Germline V CDR1 and CDR2: MGHRA, YSYEKL. This CDR3 has 15 residues. Trimming removed 2 bases from V and 2 bases from J, with 12 bases in between. This CDR3 reads CASSQNPQGQETQYF. In nucleotides, the CDR3 is TGCGCCAGCAGCCAAAATCCGCAGGGGCAAGAGACCCAGTACTTC.

This clone was counted a single time. The chain carries TRBV7-2 and TRBJ2-5, with D maybe TRBD1 (6 bases). V lost 5 bases and J lost 5, with 15 bases in between. There are 14 residues in the CDR3. Germline CDR1 is SGHTA and CDR2 is FQGNSA. This CDR3 reads CASSKPGVPETQYF. The CDR3 bases are TGTGCCAGCAGCAAGCCAGGGGTCCCGGAGACCCAGTACTTC.

This chain uses TRBV27 with TRBJ2-7, with D perhaps TRBD1 (7 bases). V was trimmed by 2 bases and J by 3 bases, leaving 11 bases between them. There are 14 residues in the CDR3. Germline V gives CDR1 MNHEY, CDR2 SMNVEV (reference sequence). CDR3 region: CASSLSQGGYEQYF. The DNA of the CDR3 is TGTGCCAGCAGTTTAAGTCAGGGGGGCTACGAGCAGTACTTC.

For this clone: Other DNA sequences within the sample encode an identical CDR3. The CDR3 sequence: CASSLVAYEQYF. The CDR3 DNA reads as TGTGCCAGCAGTCTAGTAGCTTACGAGCAGTACTTC. J is TRBJ2-7 and V is TRBV7-2, with unresolved D. The CDR3 covers 12 residues. V lost 6 bases and J lost 4, with 10 bases in between. The germline V gene has CDR1 SGHTA and CDR2 FQGNSA.

The chain is built from TRBV11-2 and TRBJ1-1; 7 positions agree with TRBD1. CDR3 size: 14 residues. Trimming at V came to 5 bases and at J to 1 base, leaving 4 bases not matched to a gene. CDR1 is SGHAT, CDR2 FQNNGV, per germline. DNA of the CDR3: TGTGCCAGCAGCCTCCACAGGGGGAACACTGAAGCTTTCTTT. Its translation: CASSLHRGNTEAFF.

The chain links TRBV27 to TRBJ1-5, with 7 nucleotides matching TRBD1. Germline V gene sequence: CDR1 MNHEY, CDR2 SMNVEV (reference sequence). V lost 3 bases and J lost 2; bases outside the gene matches: 10. The CDR3 runs to 17 residues. The CDR3 is CASSFHPNRGGNQPQHF. The DNA for the CDR3 is TGTGCCAGCAGTTTTCACCCTAACAGGGGTGGCAATCAGCCCCAGCATTTT.

DNA of the CDR3: TGTGCCAGCAGTTACTCAGGTGGGGGGGCATCAGATACGCAGTATTTT. It translates to CASSYSGGGASDTQYF. V and J are TRBV6-5 and TRBJ2-3; D might be TRBD2 (7 bases). The CDR3 covers 16 residues. Trimming removed 0 bases at V and 4 bases at J, with 14 bases between. The V gene's germline CDR1 is MNHEY and CDR2 SVGAGI.

This sequence joins TRBV25-1 and TRBJ1-2; 10 bases fit TRBD1. After removal of 4 bases from V and 0 bases from J, the junction contained 8 bases not matched to a gene. This CDR3 comprises 17 residues. Per the germline V gene, CDR1 is MGHDK and CDR2 is SYGVNS. The CDR3 loop is CASSGDRGENPNYGYTF. CDR3 DNA: TGTGCCAGCAGTGGGGACAGGGGCGAAAACCCTAACTATGGCTACACCTTC.

V usage is TRBV29-1 and J usage is TRBJ1-5; 7 bases map to TRBD1. In germline, CDR1 is SQVTM, CDR2 ANQGSEA. The CDR3 extends over 15 amino acids. The ends lost 7 bases at V and 0 bases at J; junction bases unmatched: 9. The CDR3: CSGGQHRYSNQPQHF. The CDR3 DNA sequence: TGCAGCGGGGGACAGCACCGTTATAGCAATCAGCCCCAGCATTTT.

V gene TRBV4-1 combines with J gene TRBJ2-1; D unclear. Trimming took off 4 bases at V and 6 bases at J, with 16 bases between the two ends. The CDR3 is 15 amino acids. CDR1 is MGHRA, CDR2 YSYEKL, per germline. CDR3 DNA sequence: TGCGCCAGCAGCCCCTACCGGGTTATCGGCAATGAGCAGTTCTTC. This codes for CASSPYRVIGNEQFF.

The rearrangement links TRBV5-1 to TRBJ2-1; maybe TRBD1 (7 bases). Germline V lookup: CDR1 SGHRS, CDR2 YFSETQ. The CDR3 sequence is 13 residues long. With 1 base removed from V and 9 bases from J, the gap between germline ends came to 11 bases. The CDR3 region has the DNA TGCGCCAGCAGCTTGATTCAGGGGGGTGAGCAGTTCTTC. Its translation is CASSLIQGGEQFF.

CDR3 sequence reads: CASRLAGGGETQYF. In DNA, the CDR3 is TGTGCCAGCAGACTAGCGGGCGGTGGGGAGACCCAGTACTTC. The V gene is TRBV2, the J gene TRBJ2-5; 9 positions match TRBD2. J lost 5 bases, V lost 6 bases, and 7 bases had no gene match. This CDR3 comprises 14 residues. The germline CDR1 and CDR2 sequences are SNHLY and FYNNEI.

This clone has a single count. The CDR3 is CASSMGQGKGNQPQHF. In DNA, the CDR3 is TGTGCCAGTAGTATGGGGCAGGGTAAGGGCAATCAGCCCCAGCATTTT. This rearrangement joins TRBV19 to TRBJ1-5, with D perhaps matching TRBD1 (5 bases). In germline, CDR1 is LNHDA, CDR2 SQIVND (reference sequence). This CDR3 spans 16 amino acids. The V gene lost 3 bases and the J gene lost 2 bases, with 14 bases spanning the gap.

The rearrangement joins TRBV5-1 to TRBJ1-2; perhaps TRBD1 as D (6 bases). V gave up 5 bases and J gave up 7 bases, with 15 bases separating them. Germline V gene sequence: CDR1 SGHRS, CDR2 YFSETQ. The CDR3 is 13 residues long. CDR3: CASSYRERGGYTF. The CDR3 coding sequence is TGCGCCAGCAGTTACAGGGAGAGGGGTGGCTACACCTTC. The variable domain in full, with the rest retrieved from reference TRBV5-1 and TRBJ1-2, is KAGVTQTPRYLIKTRGQQVTLSCSPISGHRSVSWYQQTPGQGLQFLFEYFSETQRNKGNFPGRFSGRQFSNSRSEMNVSTLELGDSALYLCASSYRERGGYTFGSGTRLTVV.